The T cell receptor beta chain described here comes from a study of spatial heterogeneity in lung cancer. About the study: Matched bulk RNA-seq yielded a T cell module score, and TCR transcript counts in tumor regions correlated strongly with that score. Raw reads showed each unique TCR and UMI combination turning up more than ten times on average.

J lost 1 base, V lost 3 bases, and 7 bases had no gene match. The germline CDR1 and CDR2 sequences are SGHRS and YFSETQ. CDR3 length: 16 amino acids. Time point reported: sample taken at primary tumor resection. From tumor, nontumor lung or frozen PBMC, whole RNA was taken unsorted for sequencing. As to this clonotype: Its specificity is not known. A library made for alpha chains picked up this beta chain off target, so its size means little.

TCRdb ran MiXCR on the 5' RACE reads and lists one entry per CDR3 protein. The profile shows 9,100 or so distinct CDR3 sequences, about 53% of them singletons. Regarding the study as a whole: In tumors, expanded intratumoral alpha and beta TCR counts tracked mutation counts.

This chain joins TRBV5-1 and TRBJ2-7; 10 bases fit TRBD2. The specimen was lung tumor tissue, collected at surgery. This TCR came from a female donor with early-stage non-small cell lung cancer. The CDR3 region is CASSWGRTSGSYEQYF. CDR3 in DNA: TGCGCCAGCAGCTGGGGACGGACTAGCGGATCCTACGAGCAGTACTTC.